Given below is one T cell receptor (beta chain) in context. The antigen is not known. The data derive from a study of cytomegalovirus exposure and HLA in healthy donors. PCR primers comprised 60 Vbeta and 13 Jbeta primers. Generated by immunoSEQ multiplex PCR, the TCRdb table keeps only in-frame clones and is missing some. Here the sample spans over 200,000 clones, approximately 80% being singletons. Nominal health characterized the donors when sampled, though unrecorded immune exposures were likely. Findings and limits, study-wide: Testing in vitro showed three CMV-associated chains specific for CMV antigens.

V shed 7 bases and J shed 5 bases, with 22 bases lying between them. Germline CDR1 is SGHRS and CDR2 is YFSETQ. The CDR3 runs 15 residues. J is TRBJ2-7 and V is TRBV5-1; perhaps TRBD1 as D (6 bases). This TCR was recovered from a woman in her thirties or forties in good health and CMV-seronegative. Sequenced: PBMCs. The CDR3 loop reads CASRQSVTGFDEQYF. The DNA of the CDR3 is TGCGCCAGCCGGCAAAGCGTTACAGGGTTCGACGAGCAGTACTTC.